This T cell receptor (beta chain) appears in the sequencing data of a study of cytomegalovirus exposure and HLA in healthy donors. The PCR contained 60 Vbeta and 13 Jbeta primers. Profiled with immunoSEQ multiplex PCR; TCRdb holds only in-frame clones, not every one. Seen here are about 110,000 clones, 79% observed once, and the top ten hold around 3%. The CDR3 is 13 residues long. V shed 4 bases and J shed 8 bases, with 14 bases lying between them. CDR1 is MGHRA and CDR2 is YSYEKL in the germline V gene. The specimen was PBMCs. J is TRBJ1-2 and V is TRBV4-1; possibly TRBD1 for D (6 bases). The TCR sequence derives from a young woman in good health and CMV-seropositive. CDR3 loop: CASSPNRDDGYTF. The CDR3 region has the DNA TGCGCCAGCAGCCCGAACAGGGATGACGGCTACACCTTC.